The T cell receptor beta chain under discussion was sequenced for a study of cytomegalovirus exposure and HLA in healthy donors (dated by TCRdb to 2016 to 2017). Background on the whole study: In an earlier analysis of 587 of the donors, 276 Gb of sequence data and just under 120 million unique TCR beta sequences from about 190 million T cells were reported. The number of typed donors differed by locus: about 620-640 for A, B, C, DRB1 and DQB1; approximately 540 for DQA1; 606 for DPA1; and around 450 for DPB1. A separate validation cohort of 100 to 150 different subjects was used in addition to the approximately 610-subject first cohort. The study was designed to test whether signatures of past pathogen exposure could be identified by cataloging public T cell receptors. The study combined high-throughput TCR immunosequencing, statistical association of individual TCRs with disease status, and machine learning to predict cytomegalovirus infection status. Because of strong linkage in the cohort, five DR-DQ haplotypes were treated as single units for association and clustering. A later genetic analysis took genome-wide SNP genotypes for about 65% of the 666 donors and used that subset as a discovery cohort. Of the roughly 390 genotyped donors, 81% fell in the genetic ancestry cluster associated with self-reported Caucasian donors. An earlier analysis of some 600 of the donors applied high-throughput TCR beta sequencing to assess whether each TCR beta V gene segment acted as functional or pseudogenic. Alongside the repertoire data, information on donor age, sex, ethnicity and CMV serostatus was compiled. Rather than drawing on any new phenotypic data, the later analysis identified candidate immune exposures from TCR beta sequences and the way those sequences occurred across donors. All discovery cohort repertoires had been generated on a single sequencing platform. The study profiled the T cell repertoires of hundreds of subjects by immunosequencing and related them to cytomegalovirus serostatus. Roughly 290 gigabases of sequencing data and around 80 million unique TCR sequences made up an early release that covered fewer than 650 HLA-typed donors. Class I and class II HLA loci were covered by the typing at four-digit resolution. A later analysis re-analyzed previously published TCR beta repertoires from approximately 670 donors and added high-resolution HLA genotyping to study TCR occurrence patterns. Among about 400 genotyped donors of the cohort, an average of approximately 200,000 unique TCR beta nucleotide sequences was sequenced per donor, of which roughly 17% were non-productive.

Regarding this clone: Its specific antigen is unknown. Base qualities are not recorded, but no much larger clone differs from it by a single base.

Broad study findings and their caveats: In the study, 164 TCR beta chains were listed as associated with cytomegalovirus. The classifier was reported to diagnose cytomegalovirus status with high specificity and sensitivity in both the original and validation cohorts. A group of highly shared sequence variants was considered likely to be a technical artifact of the sequencing pipeline. Presence/absence analyses assumed roughly uniform sequencing depth across donors, an assumption that may not hold. An earlier analysis of around 540 of the donors showed that most TCR beta V segments appeared in productive rearrangements either about 87% or about 30% of the time, which broadly matched IMGT annotations. Because counts were too low, about 15 rarely observed V segments, including chromosome 9 orphons, were left out of the earlier analysis of about 620 of the donors. A later genetic analysis reported fewer N-insertions in productive TCRs among donors in an Asian-associated ancestry cluster than the approximately 670-donor mean. According to a later analysis, TCR association rates differed among HLA loci, with DRB1 alleles showing the most associated TCRs and HLA-C alleles showing the fewest. For the cohort, immune exposure information was limited to CMV serostatus. Some IMGT-functional V segments, including TRBV6-2 and TRBV6-3, could not be told apart with the 87-base-pair reads, so those segments were excluded. Because HLA typing was unavailable for some donors at each locus, only the typed subset was used in association tests. A few of the identified cytomegalovirus-associated TCR beta chains were confirmed in vitro to be specific for cytomegalovirus antigens. A later genetic analysis associated a missense DCLRE1C variant with V-gene and J-gene trimming of TCR beta chains, and an independent cohort replicated the association. In a later analysis, HLA-associated TCR beta chains showed more clonal expansion and lower generation probabilities than non-associated chains that were equally common. According to a later analysis, parvovirus B19, influenza, CMV and Epstein-Barr virus appeared linked to several top co-occurrence clusters. A further reported finding was that TCR beta sequences accurately predicted the HLA-A and HLA-B alleles for most subjects in the first cohort. In a later analysis, over 15,000 TCR beta sequences were associated with specific HLA alleles at a false discovery rate of 0.05. Across donors, most TCR sequences were observed very rarely, whereas some public TCRs were present in many individuals. In a later analysis, most CMV-associated TCR beta chains were found to appear HLA-restricted, with HLA associations seemingly driven largely by CMV exposure. Linkage disequilibrium might explain the correlated functional status among segregating V segments, but an unknown experimental factor could not be ruled out. Strong co-occurrence of HLA alleles, especially DR and DQ, made assigning TCR associations to individual alleles difficult. The cohort was sequenced for TCR beta chains only, and without alpha or paired-chain data the features that could be detected were limited. The authors suggested that the approach could potentially be extended to other disease states and immunological phenotypes.

The cohort consisted of more than 650 healthy bone marrow donors. At the time of sampling, every cohort member was nominally healthy, though immune exposures that went unrecorded were likely present. The donor tested CMV seronegative and was one of the 352 seronegative cohort members. A peripheral blood sample was provided by each donor, and peripheral blood mononuclear cells were used for TCR beta sequencing. The Qiagen DNeasy Blood Extraction Kit was used to extract genomic DNA from the blood cell samples. Libraries were made using the immunoSEQ multiplex PCR assay. A mixture of 60 forward primers for TCR Vbeta segments and 13 reverse primers for TCR Jbeta segments was used in the multiplex PCR. A multiplex PCR assay on genomic DNA amplified the CDR3 region of rearranged TCR beta genes. Amplified TCR beta libraries were sequenced as 87-base-pair reads on the Illumina HiSeq System. In the paper's pipeline: In a later analysis, 70 million to 95 million unique TCR beta chains were counted across the approximately 640 repertoires, and around 10 million of these chains were shared by at least two donors. To remove PCR and sequencing errors, raw reads were error-corrected and collapsed into unique sequences using a nearest-neighbor algorithm that merged closely related sequences. Alignment of CDR3 sequences to IMGT reference sequences was used to assign V, D and J gene segments. For a sequence to be retained, a match of at least six nucleotides to both a V gene segment and a J gene segment was required. A rearrangement was called productive if the CDR3 had no stop codons and remained in frame with V and J, and every other rearrangement was called non-productive. CDR3 was defined according to IMGT convention as the region running from the second conserved V-encoded cysteine to the conserved J-encoded phenylalanine. The earlier analysis of about 620 of the donors excluded sequences that lacked an unambiguous match to a single V gene segment. In an earlier analysis of about 590 of the donors, a V segment was called functional when productive rearrangements were above 56.7%, and segregating when the standard deviation between donors exceeded 5%. To diagnose cytomegalovirus status from the catalog of TCR beta chain sequences, a statistical classification framework was built. V and J gene assignment, in a later analysis, came from comparing TCR nucleotide sequences with IMGT/GENE-DB human TR gene sequences. The TCRdist pipeline was used in a later analysis to assign CDR3 sequences and most-parsimonious VDJ recombination scenarios. In a later analysis, every TCR beta chain was defined by the combination of its CDR3 amino acid sequence and its V-gene family, and reads without a unique V-gene family were dropped. In a later analysis, around 600 highly shared, low-generation-probability nucleotide sequences were removed to address suspected cross-contamination and a sequencing artifact. For each public chain, a later analysis derived a clonal expansion index from normalized ranks of inferred template counts within each repertoire. In a later analysis, generation probabilities were computed with a VDJ recombination model fitted to out-of-frame rearrangements, and the resulting probabilities were checked against IGoR. In a later analysis, hypergeometric tests were used to score TCR-TCR, TCR-HLA and TCR-CMV co-occurrence, with a repertoire-size bias correction applied to TCR pairs. A later analysis estimated false discovery rates by permuting HLA or CMV assignments 20 times. In a later analysis, co-occurring TCRs were grouped with DBSCAN, and TCRdist sequence similarity was added when clustering was performed within HLA-allele-positive subsets. Co-occurrence clustering excluded repertoires with fewer than 30,000 or more than 120,000 public chains, plus five with anomalous nucleotide sharing. TCRdb re-hosts the immuneACCESS table, in-frame sequences only. Its copies lack some clones; in the studies checked, an unresolved V gene accounts for under half of them, and the cause for the rest is not known. For V, J and clone size, that table is used; D and trimming come from the DNA. The sample yields about 120,000 clones; roughly 79% were counted once. The ten most abundant clones make up over 1.5% of the sample.

CDR1 MGHRA and CDR2 YSYEKL were looked up in the germline V gene. V lost 1 base and J lost 0 bases; the stretch between them is 16 bases long. Taken from cysteine to phenylalanine, the CDR3 has 18 residues. Only the CDR3 portion is preserved as DNA: 54 bases, with reading frame beginning at the first base. This clonotype was obtained from a woman aged 18-29 years in good health and CMV-seronegative. The chain employs TRBV4-1 and TRBJ2-4; the D gene cannot be named for sure. The sequencing sample was made of PBMCs. The nucleotide sequence reads as follows: TGCGCCAGCAGCCAAGGTAGTCAGGCCGGTTTAGCCAAAAACATTCAGTACTTC. This is translated as CASSQGSQAGLAKNIQYF.